This T cell receptor (beta chain) came from a study of long-term antiretroviral therapy in people with HIV. General observations from the study: Repertoires in HIV (unlike those of controls) had narrower CDR3 length ranges. On ART adherence, viral resistance or therapy changes, no data were available.

A word on this clone: Its matching antigen is unknown.

Version v3.0 of the immunoSEQ assay ran at survey level. Per-sample sequencing targets were about 40,000-55,000 T-cell genomes. Assay used: immunoSEQ multiplex PCR; TCRdb lists only in-frame clones, some missing. The sample contains around 29,000 clones, roughly 94% of which appear only once. V was pared by 5 bases and J by 4 bases, with 13 bases of the junction left unmatched. The germline gives CDR1 PRHDT, CDR2 FYEKMQ (reference sequence). The CDR3 spans 17 residues. The sample was unsorted PBMCs, taken 5.3 years after starting antiretroviral therapy. The rearrangement joins TRBV13 to TRBJ2-1, with TRBD2 identical over 8 bases. This sequence was found in a man aged 50 to 60 with HIV. The CDR3, as DNA: TGTGCCAGCAGCGGCGGGGGGTCACTAAGCAGGTACAATGAGCAGTTCTTC. As protein: CASSGGGSLSRYNEQFF.